This entry lists 24 T cell receptor beta chains sequenced from one sample in a study of shared clonotypes between healthy human individuals. Measured with immunoSEQ multiplex PCR; TCRdb has only the in-frame clones, and not every one. The sample carries over 950,000 clones, about 80% recorded once. The sample was memory CD4+ T cells from PBMCs. Subset denoted: CD45RA-negative fraction. The source of these receptors is a man in his late teens or twenties in good health. Some clones in this sample may be carry-over from other donors' samples.

A note on this clone: The same CDR3 also results from other DNA sequences found in this sample. The genes are TRBV5-4 and TRBJ2-5, with 8 bases fitting TRBD2. The CDR3 runs 14 residues. With 0 bases clipped from V and 4 bases from J, the junction kept 2 bases outside the gene matches. The germline V gene encodes CDR1 SGHNT and CDR2 YYREEE (reference sequence). The CDR3 DNA reads TGTGCCAGCAGCTTGGCGGGAGGGCGAGAGACCCAGTACTTC. Its protein is CASSLAGGRETQYF.

V and J are TRBV28 and TRBJ1-2, with D perhaps matching TRBD1 (5 bases). The CDR3 is 15 residues long. Trimming cost V 1 base and J 3 bases, with 12 bases left between them. The germline V gene has CDR1 MDHEN and CDR2 SYDVKM. CDR3 sequence reads: CASSLSGRGDYGYTF. DNA of the CDR3: TGTGCCAGCAGTTTATCTGGCCGGGGGGACTATGGCTACACCTTC.

V is TRBV25-1 and J is TRBJ1-1; TRBD1 is a possible D gene (6 bases). Trimming cost V 10 bases and J 3 bases, with 18 bases left between them. The CDR3 covers 14 residues. Per germline, CDR1 MGHDK and CDR2 SYGVNS. The CDR3 DNA sequence: TGTGCCACTCAAAATCCGGACAGTCACACTGAAGCTTTCTTT. This translates into CATQNPDSHTEAFF.

This clone was seen a single time. V is TRBV5-8 and J is TRBJ1-5; TRBD1 might be the D (6 bases). This CDR3 has 11 amino acids. The V end was cut by 4 bases, the J end by 12 bases, with 11 bases between. Germline values: CDR1 SGHTS, CDR2 YDEGEE. The CDR3 DNA is TGTGCCAGCAGCAAGGGGGGGAACCAGCATTTT. Translation: CASSKGGNQHF. The full variable domain, completed using reference TRBV5-8 and TRBJ1-5, is EAGVTQSPTHLIKTRGQQATLRCSPISGHTSVYWYQQALGLGLQFLLWYDEGEERNRGNFPPRFSGRQFPNYSSELNVNALELEDSALYLCASSKGGNQHFGDGTRLSIL.

The sample holds one count of this clone. Relative to the germline gene, one junction end is altered; a read error may explain this. The chain employs TRBV19 and TRBJ1-3; possibly TRBD1 for D (6 bases). Germline CDR1 and CDR2: LNHDA and SQIVND (reference sequence). This CDR3 contains 17 residues. This chain's CDR3 is CAGSSTALQGKGNTIYF. CDR3 coding DNA: TGTGCCGGTAGTTCCACGGCCTTACAGGGAAAAGGAAACACCATATATTTT.

At least ten counts were recorded for this clone. V gene TRBV2 combines with J gene TRBJ2-5, with D perhaps matching TRBD1 or TRBD2 (5 bases each). Germline CDR1 is SNHLY and CDR2 is FYNNEI. Trimming cost V 1 base and J 3 bases, with 12 bases left between them. The CDR3 has 15 residues. CDR3 bases: TGTGCCAGCAGTGAAGACCGGGGCTCAGAAGAGACCCAGTACTTC. Translated: CASSEDRGSEETQYF.

Concerning this clone: This may come from a read error, since a much larger clone is one base off. The chain recombines TRBV13 with TRBJ2-5, with 7 bases that match TRBD1. This CDR3 comprises 12 residues. Germline lookup yields CDR1 PRHDT and CDR2 FYEKMQ (reference sequence). The ends lost 2 bases at V and 9 bases at J; junction bases unmatched: 3. The CDR3 is CASSLTGTAQYF. CDR3 nucleotides: TGTGCCAGCAGCTTAACCGGGACAGCCCAGTACTTC. Filled out from reference TRBV13 and TRBJ2-5, the complete variable domain reads AAGVIQSPRHLIKEKRETATLKCYPIPRHDTVYWYQQGPGQDPQFLISFYEKMQSDKGSIPDRFSAQQFSDYHSELNMSSLELGDSALYFCASSLTGTAQYFGPGTRLLVL.

V gene TRBV19 combines with J gene TRBJ2-7, with D possibly TRBD1 on 5 matching bases. Trimming took 1 base from V and 2 from J, leaving 12 bases between them. Germline V lookup: CDR1 LNHDA, CDR2 SQIVND (reference sequence). The CDR3 length is 15 residues. The CDR3: CASSIVQGETYEQYF. The CDR3 nucleotides read TGTGCCAGTAGTATAGTTCAGGGTGAAACCTACGAGCAGTACTTC.

The rearrangement uses TRBV7-2 and TRBJ1-2; D not certain. The V and J ends lost 2 bases and 1 base respectively, with 5 bases between them. The CDR3 totals 13 residues. Germline V CDR1 and CDR2: SGHTA, FQGNSA. This CDR3 is CASSLNLNYGYTF. In nucleotides, the CDR3 is TGTGCCAGCAGCTTAAACCTTAACTATGGCTACACCTTC.

Comments on this clone: One end of the junction does not line up with germline, which may come from a read error. The rearrangement joins TRBV28 to TRBJ2-1, with D perhaps matching TRBD2 (6 bases). CDR1 is MDHEN, CDR2 SYDVKM, per germline. This CDR3 is built from 11 residues. The CDR3 region is CASSLGLEEFF. The CDR3 nucleotides read TGTGCCAGCAGTCTGGGACTTGAGGAGTTCTTC.

The chain employs TRBV30 and TRBJ1-1; the match to TRBD1 covers 11 bases. The CDR3 is 14 residues long. Germline trimming cut 5 bases from V and 2 bases from J; bases unmatched to any gene: 4. CDR1 and CDR2 (germline): GTSNPN, SVGIG (reference sequence). Here the CDR3 reads CAWGTGGLNTEAFF. The CDR3 coding sequence is TGTGCCTGGGGGACAGGGGGATTAAACACTGAAGCTTTCTTT.

The CDR3: CAWSGGGSKYEQYF. The CDR3 nucleotides read TGTGCCTGGAGTGGCGGCGGGAGTAAGTACGAGCAGTACTTC. The genes are TRBV30 and TRBJ2-7; 7 bases agree with TRBD2. Germline V lookup: CDR1 GTSNPN, CDR2 SVGIG (reference sequence). This CDR3 contains 14 residues. J was trimmed by 4 bases and V by 1 base; bases with no gene match: 7.

The chain carries TRBV7-2 and TRBJ2-7, with D possibly being TRBD1 or TRBD2 (5 bases each). Trimming shortened V by 4 bases and J by 2 bases, and 12 bases separated the two germline ends. The CDR3 loop spans 14 amino acids. The germline V gene encodes CDR1 SGHTA and CDR2 FQGNSA. The CDR3 region is CASSSRDGPYEQYF. CDR3 sequence (DNA): TGTGCCAGCAGCTCCCGGGACGGGCCCTACGAGCAGTACTTC.

This rearrangement joins TRBV2 to TRBJ1-2, with D tentatively TRBD1 (5 bases). Germline V gene sequence: CDR1 SNHLY, CDR2 FYNNEI. Trimming took off 2 bases at V and 6 bases at J, with 13 bases between the two ends. There are 14 residues in the CDR3. The CDR3 spells CASSELWGEDGYTF. In nucleotides, the CDR3 is TGTGCCAGCAGTGAATTATGGGGGGAGGATGGCTACACCTTC.

This clone was counted only a few times. This chain joins TRBV5-8 and TRBJ1-1; 9 nucleotides align to TRBD1. The CDR3 contains 18 residues. V shed 0 bases, J shed 1 base, and the junction held 10 bases outside the gene matches. CDR1 SGHTS and CDR2 YDEGEE come from the germline V gene. The CDR3 sequence is CASSLGQGVLPANTEAFF. In DNA, the CDR3 is TGTGCCAGCAGCTTGGGACAGGGGGTACTCCCCGCGAACACTGAAGCTTTCTTT. Full variable domain (missing parts from reference TRBV5-8 and TRBJ1-1): EAGVTQSPTHLIKTRGQQATLRCSPISGHTSVYWYQQALGLGLQFLLWYDEGEERNRGNFPPRFSGRQFPNYSSELNVNALELEDSALYLCASSLGQGVLPANTEAFFGQGTRLTVV.

This clone was seen a handful of times. The genes are TRBV25-1 and TRBJ1-4; D is unclear. This CDR3 contains 14 residues. Trimming took 4 bases from V and 4 from J, leaving 10 bases between them. Germline CDR1 reads MGHDK; CDR2 reads SYGVNS. CDR3 protein: CASSASFDNEKLFF. The CDR3 DNA is TGTGCCAGCAGTGCCTCTTTCGATAATGAAAAACTGTTTTTT.

The rearrangement uses TRBV27 and TRBJ2-4; 8 nucleotides align to TRBD2. This CDR3 has 15 residues. The trim removed 3 bases at V and 8 bases at J, leaving 9 bases unmatched. Germline lookup yields CDR1 MNHEY and CDR2 SMNVEV (reference sequence). The CDR3 region is CASSFFGSGKHIQYF. The CDR3 nucleotides are TGTGCCAGCAGTTTCTTCGGTAGCGGGAAGCACATTCAGTACTTC.

The V gene is TRBV5-1, the J gene TRBJ1-4; 11 bases are a match to TRBD1. CDR3 length: 16 amino acids. With V trimmed by 3 bases and J by 7 bases, 8 bases remained unmatched. CDR1 and CDR2 from the germline V gene are SGHRS and YFSETQ. The DNA of the CDR3 is TGCGCCAGCAGCTCAACCGGACAGGGGGCATTTGAAAAACTGTTTTTT. It specifies CASSSTGQGAFEKLFF.

This chain connects TRBV10-2 to TRBJ2-5, with D possibly being TRBD1 (5 bases). The CDR3 contains 14 residues. V was trimmed by 2 bases and J by 6 bases, leaving 13 bases between them. Germline V gene lookup returns CDR1 WSHSY and CDR2 SAAADI. DNA of the CDR3: TGCGCCAGCAGTGAGAGGGGCTACCATCAGACCCAGTACTTC. Its translation is CASSERGYHQTQYF.

The table lists this clone with a count of one. The junction departs from germline at one end; a sequencing error may be responsible. This sample includes further DNA sequences coding for the same CDR3. The chain has TRBV28 and TRBJ1-5, with 7 bases fitting TRBD1. CDR3 length: 17 residues. CDR1 and CDR2 from the germline V gene are MDHEN and SYDVKM. In DNA, the CDR3 is TGTGCTAGCAGTTTGTCGGCAGGGGGAGGTTGGGGTCAGCCCCAGCATTTT. Encoded protein: CASSLSAGGGWGQPQHF.

The chain employs TRBV19 and TRBJ2-2; D unclear. Per the germline V gene, CDR1 is LNHDA and CDR2 is SQIVND (reference sequence). This CDR3 region has 16 residues. V was shortened by 3 bases and J by 0 bases, with 11 bases between the two germline ends. CDR3 DNA sequence: TGTGCCAGTAGTATTGTCAGGCCAACGAACACCGGGGAGCTGTTTTTT. It encodes CASSIVRPTNTGELFF.

The chain is built from TRBV11-3 and TRBJ2-2; 8 bases agree with TRBD1. J lost 6 bases, V lost 1 base, and 4 bases had no gene match. The CDR3 contains 15 residues. Germline V CDR1 and CDR2: SGHNT, YENEEA. The CDR3 loop reads CASSLAARGPGELFF. The CDR3 DNA follows: TGTGCCAGCAGCTTAGCCGCCAGGGGGCCCGGGGAGCTGTTTTTT.

The chain couples TRBV28 to TRBJ1-2; a weak D match, TRBD1 (6 bases). V gave up 6 bases and J gave up 0 bases, with 14 bases separating them. The germline V gene encodes CDR1 MDHEN and CDR2 SYDVKM. This CDR3 has 15 residues. The CDR3 protein is CASRTGTKANYGYTF. For the CDR3, the DNA is TGTGCCAGCAGGACAGGAACAAAAGCTAACTATGGCTACACCTTC.

As for this clone: The sample has other DNA sequences that encode this CDR3 too. This chain joins TRBV15 and TRBJ1-5; 9 bases map to TRBD1. V was clipped by 1 base and J by 1 base; unmatched bases: 2. Looked up from germline, CDR1 is LNHNV and CDR2 is YYDKDF (reference sequence). The CDR3 is made up of 16 amino acids. The CDR3 DNA reads as TGTGCCACCAGCAGAGGCGGACAGGGGAGCAATCAGCCCCAGCATTTT. Translating it yields CATSRGGQGSNQPQHF.